What follows are 15 T cell receptor beta chains derived from one specimen sequenced in a study of T cell changes during pregnancy in multiple sclerosis. Data came from immunoSEQ multiplex PCR; TCRdb stores just in-frame clones and leaves some out. The data show around 49,000 clones, with 85% to 95% seen just once and 5.5% to 7% held by the top ten. This specimen was CD8+ T cells from peripheral blood mononuclear cells, taken in the first trimester of pregnancy. These receptors were taken from a female donor with multiple sclerosis, enrolled in a pregnancy study.

This clone was recorded once. The chain uses TRBV19 and TRBJ2-7; 8 bases match TRBD2. The J segment lost 0 bases and the V segment lost 3 bases, leaving 4 bases of the junction unmatched. The CDR3 runs to 15 residues. CDR1 and CDR2 (germline): LNHDA, SQIVND (reference sequence). Here the CDR3 reads CASSMSGSTSYEQYF. The CDR3 nucleotides are TGTGCCAGTAGTATGAGCGGGAGTACCTCCTACGAGCAGTACTTC.

V is TRBV27 and J is TRBJ2-1, with a possible D match to TRBD2 (6 bases). The CDR3 extends over 13 amino acids. V was cut by 5 bases and J by 4 bases, with 9 bases left in between. Germline-derived CDR1 and CDR2 are MNHEY and SMNVEV (reference sequence). CDR3 sequence (DNA): TGTGCCAGCAGTACGACTAGTTACAATGAGCAGTTCTTC. This encodes CASSTTSYNEQFF.

The chain joins TRBV30 to TRBJ1-2, with 10 bases aligning to TRBD1. CDR3 length equals 15 residues. Germline V lookup: CDR1 GTSNPN, CDR2 SVGIG (reference sequence). After removal of 2 bases from V and 4 bases from J, the junction contained 7 bases not matched to a gene. The CDR3 loop is CAWSIGDRGGYGYTF. CDR3 DNA sequence: TGTGCCTGGAGTATAGGGGACAGGGGAGGCTATGGCTACACCTTC. The variable domain in full, completed from reference TRBV30 and TRBJ1-2, reads SQTIHQWPATLVQPVGSPLSLECTVEGTSNPNLYWYRQAAGRGLQLLFYSVGIGQISSEVPQNLSASRPQDRQFILSSKKLLLSDSGFYLCAWSIGDRGGYGYTFGSGTRLTVV.

V and J are TRBV21-1 and TRBJ2-7; the table's D call, TRBD2, has no DNA check behind it. TRBV21-1 is an annotated pseudogene. There are 17 residues in the CDR3. The chain's CDR3 is CASSLHPMGEVVYEQYF. CDR3 in DNA: TGTGCCAGCAGCCTTCACCCGATGGGTGAGGTAGTCTACGAGCAGTACTTC.

The chain carries TRBV13 and TRBJ2-3; 7 positions agree with TRBD2. Germline lookup yields CDR1 PRHDT and CDR2 FYEKMQ (reference sequence). Trimming at V came to 0 bases and at J to 0 bases, leaving 6 bases not matched to a gene. This CDR3 comprises 17 residues. CDR3 sequence: CASSLGSGALSTDTQYF. CDR3 DNA: TGTGCCAGCAGCTTAGGCAGCGGGGCCTTGAGCACAGATACGCAGTATTTT.

The chain links TRBV28 to TRBJ1-1; D is possibly TRBD1 (5 bases). In germline, CDR1 is MDHEN, CDR2 SYDVKM. The CDR3 spans 17 residues. Trimming took 2 bases from V and 0 from J, leaving 16 bases between them. The CDR3 DNA reads TGTGCCAGCAGTTTAGGCAGGGTTGGAGGGCTGAACACTGAAGCTTTCTTT. Amino acid sequence: CASSLGRVGGLNTEAFF.

The chain has TRBV5-1 and TRBJ2-1; D is possibly TRBD2 (6 bases). V lost 0 bases and J lost 4, with 11 bases in between. There are 15 residues in the CDR3. Germline V gene sequence: CDR1 SGHRS, CDR2 YFSETQ. The CDR3 region is CASSLAGGDYNEQFF. In nucleotides, the CDR3 is TGCGCCAGCAGCTTGGCCGGAGGGGATTACAATGAGCAGTTCTTC.

This chain uses TRBV30 with TRBJ1-2, with TRBD1 matching over 8 bases. Looked up from germline, CDR1 is GTSNPN and CDR2 is SVGIG (reference sequence). This CDR3 comprises 13 residues. J gave up 7 bases and V 0 bases, and 4 bases lay outside the gene matches. The CDR3 coding sequence is TGTGCCTGGAGTGTAGCAGGGGGCGGTGGCTACACCTTC. This encodes CAWSVAGGGGYTF. Supplemented by reference TRBV30 and TRBJ1-2, the full variable domain reads SQTIHQWPATLVQPVGSPLSLECTVEGTSNPNLYWYRQAAGRGLQLLFYSVGIGQISSEVPQNLSASRPQDRQFILSSKKLLLSDSGFYLCAWSVAGGGGYTFGSGTRLTVV.

This chain uses TRBV28 with TRBJ1-5, with 7 positions matching TRBD1. The CDR3 length is 15 residues. The V and J ends lost 5 bases and 4 bases, in that order; junction bases with no gene match: 8. Germline V gene sequence: CDR1 MDHEN, CDR2 SYDVKM. DNA of the CDR3: TGTGCCAGCAGTCCTGGGACAGTTGCTAATCAGCCCCAGCATTTT. This encodes CASSPGTVANQPQHF.

The gene calls are TRBV30 and TRBJ2-7; 7 nucleotides agree with TRBD1. The CDR3 has 16 residues. Germline-derived CDR1 and CDR2 are GTSNPN and SVGIG (reference sequence). The ends lost 5 bases at V and 5 bases at J; junction bases unmatched: 18. This CDR3 reads CAWDLGVTTGTHEQYF. The DNA for the CDR3 is TGTGCCTGGGACTTGGGGGTAACGACAGGGACCCACGAGCAGTACTTC. The full variable domain, in which reference TRBV30 and TRBJ2-7 provide the parts outside the CDR3, is SQTIHQWPATLVQPVGSPLSLECTVEGTSNPNLYWYRQAAGRGLQLLFYSVGIGQISSEVPQNLSASRPQDRQFILSSKKLLLSDSGFYLCAWDLGVTTGTHEQYFGPGTRLTVT.

The chain uses TRBV7-9 and TRBJ1-1; the D is unclear. The CDR3 runs 11 residues. Trimming left V 2 bases short and J 5 bases short, with 3 bases between. In germline, CDR1 is SEHNR, CDR2 FQNEAQ (reference sequence). CDR3 nucleotides: TGTGCCAGCAGCTTATTAACTGAAGCTTTCTTT. Translating gives CASSLLTEAFF.

The chain combines TRBV27 with TRBJ2-7, with TRBD2 identical over 10 bases. Germline values: CDR1 MNHEY, CDR2 SMNVEV (reference sequence). This CDR3 is 15 amino acids long. V lost 5 bases, J lost 2 bases, and 6 bases stayed unmatched. CDR3 DNA sequence: TGTGCCAGCAGTACCCGGACTAGCGGTACCTACGAGCAGTACTTC. It translates to CASSTRTSGTYEQYF.

The chain combines TRBV10-3 with TRBJ2-7; 10 positions match TRBD1. The CDR3 contains 15 residues. V dropped 2 bases and J dropped 2; count of bases not matched to a gene: 3. Germline CDR1 ENHRY, CDR2 SYGVKD. Written as DNA, the CDR3 is TGTGCCATCAGTGAGACCGGACAGGGGGCCTACGAGCAGTACTTC. Translation gives CAISETGQGAYEQYF.

This clone was counted once. This rearrangement joins TRBV29-1 to TRBJ2-1; 7 bases align to TRBD2. The CDR3 has 13 residues. Losses at the gene ends were 3 bases for V and 5 bases for J; bases not matched to a gene: 4. Per the germline V gene, CDR1 is SQVTM and CDR2 is ANQGSEA. CDR3 DNA: TGCAGCGTTGAGGGGACTAAGGACAATGAGCAGTTCTTC. Its protein is CSVEGTKDNEQFF.

CDR3 DNA sequence: TGTGCCAGCAGCTGGGCAGCTATGAACACTGAAGCTTTCTTT. Its translation is CASSWAAMNTEAFF. The chain uses TRBV7-9 and TRBJ1-1; D remains unclear. The germline CDR1 and CDR2 sequences are SEHNR and FQNEAQ (reference sequence). Trimming pared 4 bases from V and 0 bases from J, leaving 9 bases between. CDR3 length equals 14 residues.